The present T cell receptor (beta chain) was sequenced within a study of cytomegalovirus exposure and HLA in healthy donors. Study observations and caveats: Later on, a genetic analysis was performed. It linked a missense variant in DCLRE1C with V- and J-gene trimming of TCR beta.

On this clone itself: The target antigen is unknown.

Primers included in the PCR were 60 Vbeta and 13 Jbeta primers. Per the authors' pipeline: In a later analysis, of 79 million or so unique beta chains, 9 million to 11 million appeared in at least two donors. Method: immunoSEQ multiplex PCR; TCRdb's copy keeps in-frame clones and lacks some. V, J and clone size derive from that table, while D and trimming were established from the DNA sequence. Of some 130,000 clones listed, 72% are singletons. Input material: PBMCs. This receptor was obtained from a man over 45 in good health and CMV-seropositive.

This CDR3 reads CASSHTTNHEQYF. The CDR3 DNA reads as TGTGCCAGCAGCCACACGACAAACCACGAGCAGTACTTC. The gene calls are TRBV7-9 and TRBJ2-7; D ambiguous. This CDR3 has 13 residues. The ends were cut back, 5 bases at V and 5 bases at J, with 13 bases in the middle. Germline values: CDR1 SEHNR, CDR2 FQNEAQ (reference sequence).